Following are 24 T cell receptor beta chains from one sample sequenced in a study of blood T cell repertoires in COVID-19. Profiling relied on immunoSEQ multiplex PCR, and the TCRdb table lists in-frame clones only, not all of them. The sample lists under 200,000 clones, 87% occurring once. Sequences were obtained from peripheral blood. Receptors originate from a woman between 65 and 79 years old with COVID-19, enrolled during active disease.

CDR3 DNA: TGTGCCAGCAGCCCAAGGGGACAGGGTAGTGAAAAACTGTTTTTT. Translated: CASSPRGQGSEKLFF. The chain has TRBV7-2 and TRBJ1-4; 9 nucleotides agree with TRBD1. In germline, CDR1 is SGHTA, CDR2 FQGNSA. The CDR3 length is 15 residues. V dropped 5 bases and J dropped 7; count of bases not matched to a gene: 8.

DNA of the CDR3: TGTGCCAGCAGCTCCTTAATTATACCCGACAGGAGTTCTAACTATGGCTACACCTTC. It translates to CASSSLIIPDRSSNYGYTF. The chain combines TRBV7-9 with TRBJ1-2, with a tentative D call TRBD1 (6 bases). Looked up from germline, CDR1 is SEHNR and CDR2 is FQNEAQ (reference sequence). V lost 4 bases, J lost 0 bases, and 24 bases lay in between. CDR3 length equals 19 residues. Based on the CDR3 plus reference TRBV7-9 and TRBJ1-2, the full variable domain is DTGVSQNPRHKITKRGQNVTFRCDPISEHNRLYWYRQTLGQGPEFLTYFQNEAQLEKSRLLSDRFSAERPKGSFSTLEIQRTEQGDSAMYLCASSSLIIPDRSSNYGYTFGSGTRLTVV.

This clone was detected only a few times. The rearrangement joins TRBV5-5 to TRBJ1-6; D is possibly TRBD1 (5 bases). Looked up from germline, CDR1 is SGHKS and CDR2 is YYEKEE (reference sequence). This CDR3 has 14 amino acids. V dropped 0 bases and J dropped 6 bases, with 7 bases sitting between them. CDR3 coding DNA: TGTGCCAGCAGCTTGGGGCAGGGTAATTCACCCCTCCACTTT. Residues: CASSLGQGNSPLHF.

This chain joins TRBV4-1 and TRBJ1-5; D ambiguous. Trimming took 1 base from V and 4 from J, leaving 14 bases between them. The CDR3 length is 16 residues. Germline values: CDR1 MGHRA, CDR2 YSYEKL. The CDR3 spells CASSQGVAKQNQPQHF. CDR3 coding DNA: TGCGCCAGCAGCCAAGGGGTAGCCAAACAAAATCAGCCCCAGCATTTT.

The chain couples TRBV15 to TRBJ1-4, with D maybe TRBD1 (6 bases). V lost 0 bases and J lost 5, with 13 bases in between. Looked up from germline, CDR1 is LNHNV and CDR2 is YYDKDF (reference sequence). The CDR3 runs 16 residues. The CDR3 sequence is CATSRDYRQGNEKLFF. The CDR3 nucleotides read TGTGCCACCAGCAGAGATTACCGGCAGGGGAATGAAAAACTGTTTTTT.

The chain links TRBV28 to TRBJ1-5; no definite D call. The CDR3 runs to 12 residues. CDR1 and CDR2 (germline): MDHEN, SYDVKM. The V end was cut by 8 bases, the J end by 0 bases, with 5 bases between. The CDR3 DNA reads TGTGCCAGCTATTATAGCAATCAGCCCCAGCATTTT. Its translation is CASYYSNQPQHF.

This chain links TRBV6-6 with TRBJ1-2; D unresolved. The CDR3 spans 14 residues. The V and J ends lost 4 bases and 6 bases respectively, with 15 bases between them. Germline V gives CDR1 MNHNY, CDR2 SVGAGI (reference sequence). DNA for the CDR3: TGTGCCAGCAGTTTGACTGGATCTGAGGATGGCTACACCTTC. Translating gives CASSLTGSEDGYTF.

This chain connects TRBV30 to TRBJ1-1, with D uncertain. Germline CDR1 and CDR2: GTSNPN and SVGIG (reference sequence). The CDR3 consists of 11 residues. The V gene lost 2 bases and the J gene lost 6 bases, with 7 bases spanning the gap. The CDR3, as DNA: TGTGCCTGGAGTATTTCGGCTGAAGCTTTCTTT. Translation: CAWSISAEAFF.

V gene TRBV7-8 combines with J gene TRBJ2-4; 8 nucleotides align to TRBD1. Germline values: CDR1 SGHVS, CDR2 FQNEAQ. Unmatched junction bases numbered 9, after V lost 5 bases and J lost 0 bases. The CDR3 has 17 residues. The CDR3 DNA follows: TGTGCCAGCAGCCAAAACGACAGGGGACTAGCCAAAAACATTCAGTACTTC. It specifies CASSQNDRGLAKNIQYF.

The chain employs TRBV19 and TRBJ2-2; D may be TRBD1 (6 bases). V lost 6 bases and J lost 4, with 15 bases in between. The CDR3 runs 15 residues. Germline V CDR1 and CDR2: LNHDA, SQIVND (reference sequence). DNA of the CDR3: TGTGCCAGTAGAACAACAGGGTTGTCCACCGGGGAGCTGTTTTTT. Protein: CASRTTGLSTGELFF.

CDR3 coding DNA: TGTGCCAGCAGACAGGGCACCGGGGAGCTGTTTTTT. Amino acids: CASRQGTGELFF. The chain links TRBV6-6 to TRBJ2-2; the D gene is possibly TRBD1 (6 bases). Germline CDR1 reads MNHNY; CDR2 reads SVGAGI (reference sequence). This CDR3 region has 12 residues. V lost 6 bases to trimming and J lost 4 bases, with 6 bases between them.

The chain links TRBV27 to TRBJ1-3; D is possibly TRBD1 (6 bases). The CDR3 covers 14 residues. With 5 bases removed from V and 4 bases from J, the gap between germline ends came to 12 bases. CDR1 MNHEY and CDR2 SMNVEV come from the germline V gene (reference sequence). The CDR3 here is CASSLGQRGNTIYF. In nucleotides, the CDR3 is TGTGCCAGCAGTCTAGGACAGAGAGGAAACACCATATATTTT.

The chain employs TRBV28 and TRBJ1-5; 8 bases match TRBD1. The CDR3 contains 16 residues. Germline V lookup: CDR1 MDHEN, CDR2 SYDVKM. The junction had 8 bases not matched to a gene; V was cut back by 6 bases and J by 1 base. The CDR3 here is CASRRQGIRSNQPQHF. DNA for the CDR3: TGTGCCAGCAGGCGACAGGGGATTAGGAGCAATCAGCCCCAGCATTTT.

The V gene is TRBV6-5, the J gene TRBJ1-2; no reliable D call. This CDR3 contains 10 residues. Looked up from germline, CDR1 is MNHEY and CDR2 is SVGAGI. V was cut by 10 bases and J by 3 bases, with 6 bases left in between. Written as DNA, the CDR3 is TGTGCCACTGAGGACTATGGCTACACCTTC. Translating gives CATEDYGYTF.

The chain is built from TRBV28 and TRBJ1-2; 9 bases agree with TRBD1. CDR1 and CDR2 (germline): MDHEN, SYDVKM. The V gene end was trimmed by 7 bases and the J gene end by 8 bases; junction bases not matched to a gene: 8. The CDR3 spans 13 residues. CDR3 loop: CASKVTGGRGYTF. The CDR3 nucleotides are TGTGCCAGCAAAGTGACAGGGGGGAGAGGCTACACCTTC.

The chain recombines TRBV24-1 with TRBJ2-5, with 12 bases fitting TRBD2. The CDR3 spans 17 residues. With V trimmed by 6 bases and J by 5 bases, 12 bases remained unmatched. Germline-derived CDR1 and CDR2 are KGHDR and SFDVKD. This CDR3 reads CATSSPPSGGARETQYF. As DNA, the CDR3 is TGTGCCACCAGTAGTCCCCCTAGCGGGGGGGCCCGGGAGACCCAGTACTTC.

As DNA, the CDR3 is TGTGCCAGTAGTACGACCCTCGCGGGACAGGGGAATTCACCCCTCCACTTT. It codes for CASSTTLAGQGNSPLHF. The J gene is TRBJ1-6, the V gene TRBV19; 10 bases align to TRBD1. The CDR3 spans 17 residues. V was pared by 4 bases and J by 7 bases, with 10 bases of the junction left unmatched. Germline V gene data show CDR1 as LNHDA and CDR2 as SQIVND (reference sequence).

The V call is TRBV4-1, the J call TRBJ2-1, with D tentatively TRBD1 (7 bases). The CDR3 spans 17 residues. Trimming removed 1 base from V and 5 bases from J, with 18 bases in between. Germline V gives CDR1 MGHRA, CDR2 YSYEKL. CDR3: CASSQGGAGGPHNEQFF. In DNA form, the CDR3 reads TGCGCCAGCAGCCAAGGGGGAGCAGGGGGGCCGCACAATGAGCAGTTCTTC.

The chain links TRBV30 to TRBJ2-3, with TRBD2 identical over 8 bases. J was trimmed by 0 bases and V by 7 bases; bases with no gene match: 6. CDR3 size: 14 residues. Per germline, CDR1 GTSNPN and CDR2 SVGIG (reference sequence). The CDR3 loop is CASGGVLSTDTQYF. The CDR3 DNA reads TGTGCCTCCGGGGGGGTTCTGAGCACAGATACGCAGTATTTT.

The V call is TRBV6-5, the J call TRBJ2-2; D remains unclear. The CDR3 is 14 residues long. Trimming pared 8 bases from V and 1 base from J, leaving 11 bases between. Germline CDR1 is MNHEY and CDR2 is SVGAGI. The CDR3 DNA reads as TGTGCCAGCCGCCGCGTCCAGAACACCGGGGAGCTGTTTTTT. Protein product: CASRRVQNTGELFF.

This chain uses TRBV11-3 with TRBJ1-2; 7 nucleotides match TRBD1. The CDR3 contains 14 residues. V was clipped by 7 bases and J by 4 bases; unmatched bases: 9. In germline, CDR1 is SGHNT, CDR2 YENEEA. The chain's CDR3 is CASTSDRQSYGYTF. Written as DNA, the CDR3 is TGTGCCAGCACCTCGGACAGGCAGTCCTATGGCTACACCTTC.

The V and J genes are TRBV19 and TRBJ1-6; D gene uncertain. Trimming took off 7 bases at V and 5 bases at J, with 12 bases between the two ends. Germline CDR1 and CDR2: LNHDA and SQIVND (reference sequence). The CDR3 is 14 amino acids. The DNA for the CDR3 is TGTGCCAGTACCTCCCGACAAAATAATTCACCCCTCCACTTT. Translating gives CASTSRQNNSPLHF.

Here the CDR3 reads CASNQQGDYGYTF. CDR3 DNA sequence: TGTGCCAGTAACCAACAGGGGGACTATGGCTACACCTTC. V is TRBV19 and J is TRBJ1-2; 8 nucleotides agree with TRBD1. Germline loops: CDR1 LNHDA, CDR2 SQIVND (reference sequence). CDR3 length equals 13 residues. Trimming at V came to 7 bases and at J to 3 bases, leaving 4 bases not matched to a gene.

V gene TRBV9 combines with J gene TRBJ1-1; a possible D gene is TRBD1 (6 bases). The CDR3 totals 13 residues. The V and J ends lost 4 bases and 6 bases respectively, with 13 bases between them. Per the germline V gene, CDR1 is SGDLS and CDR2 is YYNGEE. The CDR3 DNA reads TGTGCCAGCAGCCGGACAGCGAGCGCTGAAGCTTTCTTT. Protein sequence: CASSRTASAEAFF.